This TCR beta chain was captured in a study of Ad26.COV2.S vaccination and SARS-CoV-2 variants. Study-wide context: Dosing was one shot or two shots 56 days apart.

Study observations and caveats: The TCR breadth and depth analyses may have understated or missed part of the total T cell responses.

A remark on this clone: The antigen remains undetermined.

Treatment of the sample: around 19 received Ad26.COV2.S at low or high dose, single or two shots; about five received placebo; per-sample allocation not given. It was on day 63 after the first vaccine or placebo injection that samples were taken. The donor's status was that of an adult aged 18-55 years in Boston. Germline lookup yields CDR1 SGHDT and CDR2 YYEEEE. Losses at the gene ends were 4 bases for V and 1 base for J; bases not matched to a gene: 7. The CDR3 is made up of 15 amino acids. Profiling relied on immunoSEQ multiplex PCR, and the TCRdb table lists in-frame clones only, not all of them. The repertoire has 400,000 to 450,000 clones, about nine tenths of them found once; the top ten carry 12%.

The source material was peripheral blood, sampled in a trial of Ad26.COV2.S vaccine versus placebo. The chain carries TRBV5-6 and TRBJ2-5; 7 positions agree with TRBD1. The clonotype was recovered from a person between 18 and 59 years old who received the Ad26.COV2.S COVID-19 vaccine or a placebo. The CDR3: CASSLQGTSQETQYF. The CDR3 DNA follows: TGTGCCAGCAGCCTACAGGGGACCAGCCAAGAGACCCAGTACTTC. The complete variable domain, with remaining parts taken from reference TRBV5-6 and TRBJ2-5, reads DAGVTQSPTHLIKTRGQQVTLRCSPKSGHDTVSWYQQALGQGPQFIFQYYEEEERQRGNFPDRFSGHQFPNYSSELNVNALLLGDSALYLCASSLQGTSQETQYFGPGTRLLVL.